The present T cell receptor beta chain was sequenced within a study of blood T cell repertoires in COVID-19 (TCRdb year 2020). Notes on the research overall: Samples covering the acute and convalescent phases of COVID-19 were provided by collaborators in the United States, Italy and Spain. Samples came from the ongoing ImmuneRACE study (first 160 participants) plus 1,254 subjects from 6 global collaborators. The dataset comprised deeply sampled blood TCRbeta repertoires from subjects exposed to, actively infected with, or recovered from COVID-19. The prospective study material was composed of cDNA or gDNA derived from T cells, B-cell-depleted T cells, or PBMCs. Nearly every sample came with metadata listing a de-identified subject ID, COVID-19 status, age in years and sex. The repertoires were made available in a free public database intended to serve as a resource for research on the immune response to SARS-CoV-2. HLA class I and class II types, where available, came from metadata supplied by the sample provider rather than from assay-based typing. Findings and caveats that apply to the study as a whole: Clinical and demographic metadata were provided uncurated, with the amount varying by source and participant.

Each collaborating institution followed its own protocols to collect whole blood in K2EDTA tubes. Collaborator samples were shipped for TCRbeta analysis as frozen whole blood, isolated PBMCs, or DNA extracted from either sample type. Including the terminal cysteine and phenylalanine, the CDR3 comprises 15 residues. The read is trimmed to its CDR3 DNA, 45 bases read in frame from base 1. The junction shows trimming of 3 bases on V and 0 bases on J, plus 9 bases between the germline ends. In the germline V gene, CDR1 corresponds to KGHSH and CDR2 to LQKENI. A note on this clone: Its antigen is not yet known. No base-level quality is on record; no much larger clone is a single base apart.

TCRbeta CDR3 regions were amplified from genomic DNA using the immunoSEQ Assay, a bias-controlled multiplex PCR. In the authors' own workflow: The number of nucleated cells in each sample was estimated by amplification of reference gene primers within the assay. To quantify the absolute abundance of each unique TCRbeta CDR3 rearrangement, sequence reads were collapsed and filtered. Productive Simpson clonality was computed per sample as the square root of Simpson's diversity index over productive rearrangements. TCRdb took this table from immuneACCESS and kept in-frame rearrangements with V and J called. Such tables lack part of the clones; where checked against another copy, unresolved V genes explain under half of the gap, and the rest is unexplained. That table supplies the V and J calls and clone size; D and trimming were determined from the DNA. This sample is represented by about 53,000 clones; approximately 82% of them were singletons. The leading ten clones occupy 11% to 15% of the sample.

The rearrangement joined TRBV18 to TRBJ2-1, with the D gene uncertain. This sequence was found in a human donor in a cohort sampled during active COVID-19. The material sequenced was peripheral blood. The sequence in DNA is TGTGCCAGCTCACCGAGAGATGGCTCCTACAATGAGCAGTTCTTC. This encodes CASSPRDGSYNEQFF.